The 14 T cell receptor beta chains reported below all come from one sample, sequenced in a study of Graves' ophthalmopathy and Graves' hyperthyroidism. Beta-chain TCR CDR3 regions were amplified from RNA transcripts. An opening RT-PCR round employed HTBI primers and preceded a second-round multiplex PCR. TCRdb reanalysed the multiplex PCR reads using MiXCR and keeps one entry per CDR3 protein. This table holds roughly 600,000 distinct CDR3 sequences, roughly 39% found once. What was sequenced was peripheral blood or thyroid tissue (not recorded which). These receptors were collected from an adult man with Graves' hyperthyroidism.

In its sample, this clonotype was seen a few times. V and J are TRBV20-1 and TRBJ2-1; TRBD2 agrees at 10 bases. Germline CDR1 is DFQATT and CDR2 is SNEGSKA (reference sequence). V gave up 4 bases and J gave up 8 bases; unmatched junction bases: 14. This CDR3 contains 16 residues. The CDR3 region is CSATALPGLASDEQFF. The CDR3 bases are TGCAGTGCTACGGCCCTTCCGGGACTAGCGTCTGATGAGCAGTTCTTC.

This clonotype was seen a few times. One end of the junction fails to match germline, which may point to a read error. The rearrangement links TRBV27 to TRBJ2-7; D is possibly TRBD1 (7 bases). Germline V gene data show CDR1 as MNHEY and CDR2 as SMNVEV (reference sequence). The CDR3 extends over 16 amino acids. The CDR3 DNA follows: TGTGCCAGCAGTGTATCGGGTCAGGGGGGTTTTAGAGAGCAGTACTTC. Encoded protein: CASSVSGQGGFREQYF.

The sample holds one count of this clonotype. The chain joins TRBV9 to TRBJ2-7, with D perhaps TRBD2 (6 bases). CDR1 is SGDLS, CDR2 YYNGEE, per germline. This CDR3 comprises 13 residues. Trimming cost V 1 base and J 11 bases, with 16 bases left between them. CDR3 in amino acids: CASSVTPRERKYV. For the CDR3, the DNA is TGTGCCAGCAGCGTAACCCCCCGGGAGAGAAAGTACGTC.

Remarks on this clonotype: A read error may be the cause here, since a much bigger clone is one base away. The V and J genes are TRBV19 and TRBJ1-5, with D perhaps TRBD1 (6 bases). CDR1 is LNHDA and CDR2 is SQIVND in the germline V gene (reference sequence). This CDR3 spans 15 amino acids. The ends were cut back, 4 bases at V and 6 bases at J, with 16 bases in the middle. The CDR3 region is CASSTSRGGSQPQHF. The DNA for the CDR3 is TGTGCCAGTAGTACGTCCAGGGGTGGTTCTCAGCCCCAGCATTTT.

The chain joins TRBV4-1 to TRBJ1-4, with D hard to call. The CDR3 runs 13 residues. Trimming stripped 1 base from V and 7 bases from J, with 7 bases between. Looked up from germline, CDR1 is MGHRA and CDR2 is YSYEKL. DNA of the CDR3: TGCGCCAGCAGCCAAGGGGTCAGTGAAAAACTGTTTTTT. It codes for CASSQGVSEKLFF.

The chain couples TRBV14 to TRBJ2-3, with D unresolved. The germline CDR1 and CDR2 sequences are SGHDN and FVKESK. V lost 0 bases, J lost 6 bases, and 7 bases lay in between. The CDR3 runs 13 residues. The CDR3, as DNA: TGTGCCAGCAGCCAAGATCGCTATGATACGCAGTATTTT. This sequence encodes CASSQDRYDTQYF.

The chain has TRBV18 and TRBJ2-7, with D perhaps TRBD1 (5 bases). Germline CDR1 and CDR2: KGHSH and LQKENI. Trimming cost V 3 bases and J 3 bases, with 9 bases left between them. The CDR3 is 13 residues long. CDR3 sequence: CASSPAGLYEQYF. The CDR3 coding sequence is TGTGCCAGCTCACCGGCAGGGCTCTACGAGCAGTACTTC.

The J gene is TRBJ2-7, the V gene TRBV7-2; no definite D call. Germline V gene sequence: CDR1 SGHTA, CDR2 FQGNSA. There are 15 residues in the CDR3. Trimming cost V 5 bases and J 2 bases, with 16 bases left between them. CDR3 region: CASSLTHDGAYEQYF. In DNA, the CDR3 is TGTGCCAGCAGCCTAACACACGATGGGGCCTACGAGCAGTACTTC.

This clonotype was detected once. This chain uses TRBV20-1 with TRBJ2-2; D not certain. Per the germline V gene, CDR1 is DFQATT and CDR2 is SNEGSKA (reference sequence). CDR3 length: 11 amino acids. Trimming removed 0 bases at V and 7 bases at J, with 3 bases between. DNA for the CDR3: TGCAGTGCTAGAGATTACGGGGAGCTGTTTTTT. Its translation: CSARDYGELFF.

This clonotype came up many times. The CDR3 here is CASSFRTGETQYF. CDR3 sequence (DNA): TGCGCCAGCAGCTTCAGGACGGGCGAGACCCAGTACTTC. The chain recombines TRBV5-1 with TRBJ2-5, with no clear D. CDR3 length: 13 residues. CDR1 and CDR2 from the germline V gene are SGHRS and YFSETQ. Trimming removed 2 bases at V and 5 bases at J, with 10 bases between.

In its sample, this clonotype was seen many times. CDR3 sequence: CSAREEGYENTEAFF. CDR3 in DNA: TGCAGTGCTAGAGAGGAGGGTTACGAGAACACTGAAGCTTTCTTT. The rearrangement joins TRBV20-1 to TRBJ1-1; D call uncertain. The CDR3 has 15 residues. The V end lost 0 bases, the J end lost 1 base, and 12 bases lay between the germline ends. The V gene's germline CDR1 is DFQATT and CDR2 SNEGSKA (reference sequence).

The chain links TRBV20-1 to TRBJ1-2, with D possibly TRBD1 on 5 matching bases. Trimming left V 6 bases short and J 4 bases short, with 27 bases between. CDR3 size: 17 residues. Germline V gene data show CDR1 as DFQATT and CDR2 as SNEGSKA (reference sequence). CDR3 nucleotide sequence: TGCAGTGCCAGCAGCCAAACTGCCCGGGACGGACCCTATGGCTACACCTTC. Protein product: CSASSQTARDGPYGYTF.

The chain employs TRBV25-1 and TRBJ1-5; the D gene is possibly TRBD1 (5 bases). Trimming took off 5 bases at V and 0 bases at J, with 17 bases between the two ends. The CDR3 sequence is 17 residues long. CDR1 MGHDK and CDR2 SYGVNS come from the germline V gene. The CDR3 DNA follows: TGTGCCAGCAGTTTATCCAGGGTGGGGTATAGCAATCAGCCCCAGCATTTT. This sequence encodes CASSLSRVGYSNQPQHF.

This clonotype occurred many times. This rearrangement joins TRBV2 to TRBJ1-5; the D is unclear. CDR1 is SNHLY and CDR2 is FYNNEI in the germline V gene. Trimming cost V 8 bases and J 3 bases, with 14 bases left between them. This CDR3 region has 14 residues. CDR3 loop: CASSAATLNQPQHF. CDR3 DNA: TGTGCCAGCTCCGCCGCAACCCTCAATCAGCCCCAGCATTTT.